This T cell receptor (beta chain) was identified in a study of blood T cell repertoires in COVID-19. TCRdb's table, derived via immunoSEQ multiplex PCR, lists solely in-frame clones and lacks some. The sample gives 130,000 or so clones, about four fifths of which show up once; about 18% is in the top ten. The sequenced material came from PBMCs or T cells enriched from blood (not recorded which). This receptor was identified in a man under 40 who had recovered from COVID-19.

The CDR3 DNA reads as TGTGCCAGCAGCTTAGAGCCTGGTTACACTGAAGCTTTCTTT. Translating it yields CASSLEPGYTEAFF. The V and J genes are TRBV11-1 and TRBJ1-1; unclear D gene. The CDR3 has 14 amino acids. Germline lookup yields CDR1 SGHAT and CDR2 FQDESV (reference sequence). Trimming removed 1 base from V and 3 bases from J, with 9 bases in between.